The rows below give T cell receptor beta chains drawn from one sample of a study of T cell repertoires in cytomegalovirus infection. TCRdb reprocessed the reads via MiXCR and lists one record per CDR3 protein. This table has 450,000 to 600,000 distinct CDR3 sequences, 10% to 12% appearing once. The sequenced sample was PBMCs. These receptors originate from a human donor in good health (CMV status not recorded). Some clones in this sample may be carry-over from other donors' samples. The CDR3 runs from the conserved cysteine through the conserved F or W. D genes are given only for firm matches. Not every row has a clone size; where given, it reads once, few, many or a size class.

TRBV5-5	TRBD1	TRBJ2-7	.	TGTGCCAGCAGTTTGCCGGGACAGGGTGACGAGCAGTACTTC	CASSLPGQGDEQYF
TRBV18	TRBD1	TRBJ1-5	many	TGTGCCAGCTCACCAGGGACAGGGATTCATCAGCCCCAGCATTTT	CASSPGTGIHQPQHF
TRBV7-9	TRBD2	TRBJ2-1	many	TGTGCCAGCAGCGCTAGCGGGAGCTCCTACAATGAGCAGTTCTTC	CASSASGSSYNEQFF
TRBV7-3	.	TRBJ2-2	many	TGTGCCAGCAGCTTAGCCCGAGGGGCCGGGGAGCTGTTTTTT	CASSLARGAGELFF
TRBV13	TRBD1	TRBJ2-3	.	TGTGCCGGCAGCCTTGCTTCCGGGACAGTCATAGGCACAGATACGCAGTATTTT	CAGSLASGTVIGTDTQYF
TRBV12-3/TRBV12-4	TRBD2	TRBJ2-1	many	TGTGCCAGCAGTTTACAGACCGGGACTAAAAGAGCTAATGAGCAGTTCTTC	CASSLQTGTKRANEQFF
TRBV10-3	.	TRBJ2-7	many	TGTGCCATCAGTGGGGTAGACAGCTACGAGCAGTACTTC	CAISGVDSYEQYF
TRBV7-6	TRBD1	TRBJ2-7	many	TGTGCCAGCAGCTTAGAAGGGGGGAGGACAGGGCCCTACGAGCAGTACTTC	CASSLEGGRTGPYEQYF
TRBV20-1	.	TRBJ2-7	few	TGCAGTGCTAGAAAGGGGGGGGGCTCCTACGAGCAGTACTTC	CSARKGGGSYEQYF
TRBV7-2	.	TRBJ1-2	many	TGTGCCAGCAGCTTCGGGCAGGACTATGGCTACACCTTC	CASSFGQDYGYTF
TRBV3-1	.	TRBJ1-1	.	TGTGCCAGCAGCCAAGAGTGGGGGGGCACTGAAGCTTTCTTT	CASSQEWGGTEAFF
TRBV11-2	.	TRBJ1-1	many	TGTGCCAGCAGCACATTAAACACTGAAGCTTTCTTT	CASSTLNTEAFF
TRBV5-5	.	TRBJ2-1	many	TGTGCCAGCAGCCTTGCAGATGAGCAGTTCTTC	CASSLADEQFF
TRBV5-4	.	TRBJ2-3	few	TGTGCCAGCAGCTCGCCCGATGGACGGCGCACAGATACGCAGTATTTT	CASSSPDGRRTDTQYF
TRBV5-1	.	TRBJ2-3	many	TGCGCCAGCAGCAGGGATCGGCTTTTCACAGATACGCAGTATTTT	CASSRDRLFTDTQYF
TRBV7-6	.	TRBJ1-1	many	TGTGCCAGCAGCTTAGAGATGAACACTGAAGCTTTCTTT	CASSLEMNTEAFF
TRBV6-6	.	TRBJ1-4	few	TGTGCCAGCAGTCGCAGACGGGGCGGGGAAAAACTGTTTTTT	CASSRRRGGEKLFF
TRBV6-1	.	TRBJ2-2	many	TGTGCCAGCAGTGAATCCTGGATGAACACCGGGGAGCTGTTTTTT	CASSESWMNTGELFF
TRBV19	.	TRBJ2-2	many	TGTGCCAGCGGACTCAGGGGGAACACCGGGGAGCTGTTTTTT	CASGLRGNTGELFF
TRBV3-1	.	TRBJ2-3	few	TGTGCCAGCAGCCTGACTACTCGCACAGATACGCAGTATTTT	CASSLTTRTDTQYF
TRBV27	.	TRBJ2-5	many	TGTGCCAGCAGGGGGGCTGCACCCCAAGAGACCCAGTACTTC	CASRGAAPQETQYF
TRBV7-2	.	TRBJ2-4	many	TGTGCCAGCAGCCCTAACCCGCAGATAGTAGCCAAAAACATTCAGTACTTC	CASSPNPQIVAKNIQYF
TRBV6-6	.	TRBJ2-5	many	TGTGCCAGCAGTTACCCCCCCGAGACCCAGTACTTC	CASSYPPETQYF
TRBV19	.	TRBJ1-2	many	TGTGCCAGTAGTTCGATGGGCGTCTACTATGGCTACACCTTC	CASSSMGVYYGYTF
TRBV19	.	TRBJ1-1	few	TGTGCCAGTAGTATAAAGGGGCTCCACACTGAAGCTTTCTTT	CASSIKGLHTEAFF
TRBV2	.	TRBJ2-3	.	TGTGCCAGTGGAGGTGAAGATACGCAGTATTTT	CASGGEDTQYF
TRBV28	.	TRBJ2-3	many	TGTGCCAGCAGATCCCAGGGGAGGGCAGATACGCAGTATTTT	CASRSQGRADTQYF
TRBV20-1	.	TRBJ2-7	few	TGCAGTGCTAGAGCGACAGGTGGGGGGGGCTACGAGCAGTACTTC	CSARATGGGGYEQYF
TRBV2	TRBD1	TRBJ2-7	many	TGTGCCAGCAGGGGGGACAGGGGTTACGAGCAGTACTTC	CASRGDRGYEQYF
TRBV19	TRBD2	TRBJ2-1	.	TGTGCCAGTAGATCTTCCCTAGCGGGGGGGACCTACAATGAGCAGTTCTTC	CASRSSLAGGTYNEQFF
TRBV20-1	.	TRBJ2-7	.	TGCAGTGCTAGAGATCCCCAGCCCCACGAGCAGTACTTC	CSARDPQPHEQYF
TRBV18	.	TRBJ2-3	.	TGTGCCAGCTCACGTGGTGGAGGTTTTCTCACAGATACGCAGTATTTT	CASSRGGGFLTDTQYF
TRBV7-3	.	TRBJ2-2	many	TGTGCCAGCAGCTTAATGGGTGTCGGACCCGGGGAGCTGTTTTTT	CASSLMGVGPGELFF
TRBV7-3	.	TRBJ1-5	many	TGTGCCAGCAGCTTAGCTCCCGGGAAGCCCCAGCATTTT	CASSLAPGKPQHF
TRBV6-1	TRBD1	TRBJ2-7	many	TGTGCCAGCAGTGGGACAGGAGCCACCTACGAGCAGTACTTC	CASSGTGATYEQYF
TRBV7-9	.	TRBJ1-5	many	TGTGCCAGCAGCTTAGGGGACCAGCTAAAGCCCCAGCATTTT	CASSLGDQLKPQHF
TRBV9	TRBD2	TRBJ2-7	.	TGTGCCAGCAGCGGAGGTAGCGGGGCTTACGAGCAGTACTTC	CASSGGSGAYEQYF
TRBV11-3	TRBD2	TRBJ2-1	many	TGTGCCAGCAGCTTCAGCGGGAGGGGTACCTACAATGAGCAGTTCTTC	CASSFSGRGTYNEQFF